This T cell receptor beta chain is from a study of spatial heterogeneity in lung cancer (dated 2019 in TCRdb). For context, the study as a whole: The donors were some 72 patients from the lung TRACERx cohort who had early-stage, untreated non-small cell lung cancer. Follow-up PBMC samples were sequenced whenever available, with a median time to follow-up of about 24 months after resection. At surgery, both alpha and beta chains were TCR-sequenced in 200 to 250 tumor regions, fewer than 85 matched nontumor lung samples and some 60 PBMC samples. More beta-chain than alpha-chain transcripts were consistently detected, likely reflecting higher beta-chain transcript abundance. TCR repertoire features were related to nonsynonymous mutation counts determined by whole-exome sequencing of tumor tissue. In non-small cell lung cancer, the study quantitatively compared TCR alpha and beta repertoires across several tumor regions, matched nontumor lung, and blood. In the raw uncorrected reads, each unique combination of TCR and UMI appeared more than ten times on average.

Per the publication, the time point label means: blood at routine non-recurrence follow-up after resection. For TCR sequencing, whole RNA was extracted from tumor and nontumor lung tissue, or from cryopreserved PBMC samples, and no cell sorting was done. Only patients with enough RNA available from two or more tumor regions were chosen for TCR sequencing. Its CDR3 holds 13 amino acids, cysteine through phenylalanine. The only DNA kept is the CDR3, 39 bases in frame from the first base. V is cut by 6 bases and J by 8 bases, and the space between the germline ends is 14 bases. Via the germline V gene (reference sequence), CDR1 is DFQATT and CDR2 SNEGSKA. Overall results and qualifications from the work: Ubiquitous expanded tumor TCRs showed up in blood more often at tumor resection than at routine follow-up. Additional single-cell paired TCR alpha and beta sequencing was considered necessary to confirm, at a functional level, the hypothesis that regional TCRs recognize regional mutations. Only 14 patients were included in the comparisons of baseline and follow-up blood repertoires.

Library prep was done by 5' RACE. Sequencing was carried out with a NextSeq 500. In the TCR library protocol, a unique molecular identifier was attached to each TCR cDNA molecule so that PCR and sequencing errors could be corrected. Turning to the authors' computational methods: Decombinator tools were used for TCR identification, UMI-based error correction and CDR3 extraction. TCRs above a frequency of 2 per 1,000, corresponding to the top 1% of the tumor frequency distribution, were defined as expanded. Each repertoire was subsampled 100 times to 5,000 TCRs, after which Renyi diversity was computed with the R vegan package. CDR3 similarity networks were constructed using string-kernel similarity of amino acid triplets, with links drawn between CDR3s whose pairwise similarity was above 0.82. The raw public reads went through TCRdb reprocessing: fastp at Q25, MiXCR clone calling, in-frame beta chains kept. Identical CDR3 proteins give one entry, which carries the most common genes and DNA. What appears here as the V and J calls and clone size reflects TCRdb's work, not the paper's. This sample has about 120,000 distinct CDR3 sequences in its table, and 12% of those were observed once. Roughly 17% of the sample comes from the top ten.

This clonotype occurred a few times. What antigen it recognizes has not been identified. Base qualities are not provided; no much larger clone lies one nucleotide away. The receptor was isolated from a male donor with early-stage non-small cell lung cancer. The chain employs TRBV20-1 and TRBJ1-6; a tentative D call is TRBD1 (6 bases match). Here the sequenced sample was PBMCs, taken at follow-up. The CDR3 amino acid sequence is: CSATGTEYSPLHF. The DNA reads as follows: TGCAGTGCCACAGGGACGGAGTATTCACCCCTCCACTTT.